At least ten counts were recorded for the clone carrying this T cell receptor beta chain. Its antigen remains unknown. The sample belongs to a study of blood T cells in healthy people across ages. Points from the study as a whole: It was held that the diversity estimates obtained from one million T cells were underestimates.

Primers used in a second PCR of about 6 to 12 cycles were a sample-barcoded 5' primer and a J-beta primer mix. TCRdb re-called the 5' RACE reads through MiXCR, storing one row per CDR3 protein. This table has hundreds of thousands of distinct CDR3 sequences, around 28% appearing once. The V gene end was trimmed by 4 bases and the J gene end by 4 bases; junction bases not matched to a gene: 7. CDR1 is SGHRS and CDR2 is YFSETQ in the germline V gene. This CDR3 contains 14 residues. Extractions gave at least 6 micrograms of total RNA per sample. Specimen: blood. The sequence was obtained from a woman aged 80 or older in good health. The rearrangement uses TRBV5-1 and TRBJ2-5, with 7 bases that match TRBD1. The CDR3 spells CASSEATGRETQYF. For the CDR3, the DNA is TGCGCCAGCAGCGAAGCGACAGGGAGAGAGACCCAGTACTTC.